This T cell receptor (beta chain) stems from a study of T cells in Graves' hyperthyroidism and ophthalmopathy. Points from the study as a whole: Patients with ophthalmopathy were separated from those with stable hyperthyroidism by a 13 V-J model.

This clonotype was counted ten times or more. The antigen remains undetermined. Exclusion of patients followed from uncontrolled infection, other autoimmune disease, pregnancy or lactation. TCR beta CDR3 regions were amplified from RNA. An initial round of RT-PCR targeting the TCR CDR3 relied on the HTBI primer set. TCRdb used MiXCR to reprocess the multiplex PCR reads, holding one entry per CDR3 protein. The sample has over 350,000 distinct CDR3 sequences, around a sixth seen once; the top ten hold 40%. This receptor was obtained from a man aged 18-30 years with Graves' ophthalmopathy. What was sequenced was blood.

As DNA, the CDR3 is TGTGCCAGCAGCCCGGGTGGGCTAGCCTACAATGAGCAGTTCTTC. Amino acid sequence: CASSPGGLAYNEQFF. The chain uses TRBV11-3 and TRBJ2-1; D gene ambiguous. The CDR3 has 15 amino acids. Trimming took off 5 bases at V and 2 bases at J, with 13 bases between the two ends. Germline assignment: CDR1 SGHNT and CDR2 YENEEA.